The 16 T cell receptor beta chains in this list originate from one sample, sequenced in a study of post-analysis software for immune sequencing data. General observations from the study: Controls had lower frequencies than patients of 4 or 5 TRBV segments, which included TRBV5-6, TRBV5-1 and TRBV20-1.

Their recognized antigens are unknown. cDNA libraries of TCR beta carried unique molecular identifiers. TCRdb re-called the PCR reads through MiXCR, storing one row per CDR3 protein. The data hold roughly 200,000 distinct CDR3 sequences, with 29% observed a single time. Sequenced material: blood. The receptors originated from a girl aged 2 to 17 with multiple sclerosis.

Points on this clonotype: A much more abundant neighbour one base away suggests this may be a read error. This chain uses TRBV6-6 with TRBJ1-1; D remains ambiguous. The CDR3 is made up of 15 amino acids. Germline CDR1 MNHNY, CDR2 SVGAGI (reference sequence). V lost 5 bases to trimming and J lost 0 bases, with 13 bases between them. CDR3 region: CASSPTRNMNTEAFF. As DNA, the CDR3 is TGTGCCAGCAGTCCCACCAGGAACATGAACACTGAAGCTTTCTTT.

In its sample, this clonotype was seen a few times. The chain links TRBV5-6 to TRBJ2-1, with a tentative D call TRBD1 (8 bases). This CDR3 region has 18 residues. The ends were cut back, 3 bases at V and 10 bases at J, with 29 bases in the middle. The germline CDR1 and CDR2 sequences are SGHDT and YYEEEE. CDR3 nucleotide sequence: TGTGCCAGCAGCTGGGGGGGTATTTGGACAGGGCTTCCTAGAGAGCAGTTCTTC. Its protein product is CASSWGGIWTGLPREQFF.

The chain joins TRBV3-1 to TRBJ2-7; D is uncertain. This CDR3 is 13 amino acids long. V lost 0 bases and J 3 bases, leaving 6 bases between the germline ends. CDR1 is LGHDT, CDR2 YNNKEL, per germline (reference sequence). CDR3 sequence (DNA): TGTGCCAGCAGCCAAGATCGTCTCTACGAGCAGTACTTC. Translated, it gives CASSQDRLYEQYF.

The V call is TRBV5-1, the J call TRBJ2-3, with a weak D call TRBD2 (5 bases). The germline V gene has CDR1 SGHRS and CDR2 YFSETQ. The CDR3 covers 12 residues. V was pared by 4 bases and J by 7 bases, with 10 bases between. CDR3 residues: CASSPRENTQYF. DNA for the CDR3: TGCGCCAGCAGCCCACGGGAAAATACGCAGTATTTT.

V usage is TRBV29-1 and J usage is TRBJ1-5, with D perhaps TRBD1 (5 bases). Trimming cost V 4 bases and J 2 bases, with 12 bases left between them. The CDR3 loop spans 14 amino acids. Germline V gene data show CDR1 as SQVTM and CDR2 as ANQGSEA. The CDR3 nucleotides are TGCAGCGTTGTGTGGGACGTAGGCAATCAGCCCCAGCATTTT. Residues: CSVVWDVGNQPQHF.

This clonotype was counted at least ten times. This sequence joins TRBV5-1 and TRBJ2-1, with 9 nucleotides matching TRBD2. CDR1 and CDR2 (germline): SGHRS, YFSETQ. The CDR3 runs 15 residues. With V trimmed by 0 bases and J by 4 bases, 2 bases remained unmatched. The CDR3, as DNA: TGCGCCAGCAGCTTGGCACTAGCGGGTTACAATGAGCAGTTCTTC. Translating it yields CASSLALAGYNEQFF.

This clonotype occurred a few times. The J gene is TRBJ2-5, the V gene TRBV20-1, with D hard to call. This CDR3 is 15 amino acids long. Per germline, CDR1 DFQATT and CDR2 SNEGSKA (reference sequence). Trimming removed 1 base from V and 4 bases from J, with 16 bases in between. The CDR3 DNA follows: TGCAGTGCTAGAGCCCCAAATCGGTCACCAGAGACCCAGTACTTC. This gives the protein CSARAPNRSPETQYF.

This chain uses TRBV7-3 with TRBJ1-1, with 7 bases that match TRBD1. CDR3 length: 12 residues. Germline CDR1 is SGHTA and CDR2 is FQGTGA. The V segment lost 3 bases and the J segment 10 bases; nucleotides outside the gene matches: 5. CDR3 loop: CASSFETGRAFF. Here the CDR3 DNA reads TGTGCCAGCAGCTTCGAGACAGGGAGAGCTTTCTTT.

Note on this clonotype: The junction shows a germline mismatch at one end, possibly a read error. The rearrangement links TRBV5-1 to TRBJ2-7; D gene unclear. The J call is in doubt because the DNA end fits TRBJ2-5 better. Germline loops: CDR1 SGHRS, CDR2 YFSETQ. This CDR3 comprises 15 residues. CDR3 bases: TGCGCCGGCAGCTTGCAGTCCCCGGGCCAAGAGACCCAGTACTTC. It codes for CAGSLQSPGQETQYF.

This clonotype was observed once. This could be a read error, since a much larger clone is one nucleotide away. The chain has TRBV29-1 and TRBJ1-2, with 7 bases matching TRBD1. V was clipped by 7 bases and J by 4 bases; unmatched bases: 15. CDR3 length: 15 residues. Germline CDR1 is SQVTM and CDR2 is ANQGSEA. CDR3 region: CSALFYGQVVYGYTF. CDR3 DNA: TGCAGCGCCCTCTTCTACGGACAGGTCGTCTATGGCTACACCTTC.

Turning to this clonotype: Given a much more abundant clone one base away, this may be a read error. The V and J genes are TRBV7-2 and TRBJ2-4; possibly TRBD1 or TRBD2 for D (5 bases each). The J call is uncertain, as TRBJ2-7 better fits the DNA end. The CDR3 contains 14 residues. Germline-derived CDR1 and CDR2 are SGHTA and FQGNSA. The CDR3 reads CASSPRDGFDEQYF. CDR3 sequence (DNA): TGTGCCAGCAGCCCCAGGGACGGGTTCGACGAGCAGTACTTC.

This sequence joins TRBV2 and TRBJ2-1; D gene uncertain. Germline V CDR1 and CDR2: SNHLY, FYNNEI. V shed 7 bases and J shed 4 bases, with 14 bases lying between them. This CDR3 region has 14 residues. CDR3 sequence reads: CASTLEGSYNEQFF. The CDR3 DNA follows: TGTGCCAGCACCTTAGAAGGTAGTTACAATGAGCAGTTCTTC.

The chain links TRBV7-2 to TRBJ2-7, with TRBD2 matching 7 bases. CDR3 size: 15 residues. The germline V gene encodes CDR1 SGHTA and CDR2 FQGNSA. Losses at the gene ends were 2 bases for V and 7 bases for J; bases not matched to a gene: 11. Here the CDR3 reads CASSLYRFAGDEQYF. The CDR3 DNA is TGTGCCAGCAGCTTATACAGGTTTGCGGGAGATGAGCAGTACTTC. Looking up the rest from reference TRBV7-2 and TRBJ2-7 gives the full variable domain: GAGVSQSPSNKVTEKGKDVELRCDPISGHTALYWYRQSLGQGLEFLIYFQGNSAPDKSGLPSDRFSAERTGGSVSTLTIQRTQQEDSAVYLCASSLYRFAGDEQYFGPGTRLTVT.

This clonotype came up a few times. This rearrangement joins TRBV7-9 to TRBJ1-5; D might be TRBD1 (6 bases). The V end lost 5 bases, the J end lost 1 base, and 9 bases lay between the germline ends. CDR1 is SEHNR and CDR2 is FQNEAQ in the germline V gene (reference sequence). The CDR3 loop spans 14 amino acids. The CDR3, as DNA: TGTGCCAGCAGCAATGGACAGAGCAATCAGCCCCAGCATTTT. Translation gives CASSNGQSNQPQHF.

This clonotype was observed a few times. This chain joins TRBV3-1 and TRBJ1-2, with 7 bases matching TRBD1. CDR1 and CDR2 from the germline V gene are LGHDT and YNNKEL (reference sequence). J was trimmed by 8 bases and V by 4 bases; bases with no gene match: 10. This CDR3 region has 14 residues. CDR3 nucleotides: TGTGCCAGCAGCCTACCTGGGACAGACACCGGCTACACCTTC. Amino acid sequence: CASSLPGTDTGYTF.

V usage is TRBV5-6 and J usage is TRBJ1-2; TRBD1 aligns across 8 bases. CDR3 size: 16 residues. Unmatched junction bases numbered 8, after V lost 1 base and J lost 3 bases. The germline V gene has CDR1 SGHDT and CDR2 YYEEEE. CDR3 DNA sequence: TGTGCCAGCAGCTTGAACCAGGGGGCGCTGCACTATGGCTACACCTTC. It translates to CASSLNQGALHYGYTF. The whole variable domain, filled in from reference TRBV5-6 and TRBJ1-2, reads DAGVTQSPTHLIKTRGQQVTLRCSPKSGHDTVSWYQQALGQGPQFIFQYYEEEERQRGNFPDRFSGHQFPNYSSELNVNALLLGDSALYLCASSLNQGALHYGYTFGSGTRLTVV.